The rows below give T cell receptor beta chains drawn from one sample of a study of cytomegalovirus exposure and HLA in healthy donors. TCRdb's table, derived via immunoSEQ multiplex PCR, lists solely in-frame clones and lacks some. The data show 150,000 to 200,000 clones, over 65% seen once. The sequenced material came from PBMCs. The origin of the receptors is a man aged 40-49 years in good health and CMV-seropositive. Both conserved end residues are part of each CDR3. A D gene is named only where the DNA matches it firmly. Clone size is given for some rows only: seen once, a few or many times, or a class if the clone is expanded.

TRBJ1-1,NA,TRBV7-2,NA,TGTGCCAGCAGCCCCCGACAGAAAATGAACACTGAAGCTTTCTTT,CASSPRQKMNTEAFF
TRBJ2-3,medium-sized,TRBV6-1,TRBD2,TGTGCCAGCAGTGACGGACTAGCGGGGGGCCGGGATACGCAGTATTTT,CASSDGLAGGRDTQYF
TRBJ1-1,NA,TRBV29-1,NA,TGCAGCGCTGTGGTCTATGGGGGGAGCACTGAAGCTTTCTTT,CSAVVYGGSTEAFF
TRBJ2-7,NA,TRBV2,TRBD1,TGTGCCAGCTCGAGGGGGACAGCCTACGAGCAGTACTTC,CASSRGTAYEQYF
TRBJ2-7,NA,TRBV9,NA,TGTGCCAGCAGCGTAGCCGCAGATCAATACGAGCAGTACTTC,CASSVAADQYEQYF
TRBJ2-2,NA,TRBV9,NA,TGTGCCAGCAGCGTAGGGGGGGGGCCCACCGGGGAGCTGTTTTTT,CASSVGGGPTGELFF
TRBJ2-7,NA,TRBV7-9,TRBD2,TGTGCCAGCAGCTTCGGGAGGGACGAGCAGTACTTC,CASSFGRDEQYF
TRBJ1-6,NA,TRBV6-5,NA,TGTGCCAGCAGTTACGGGACTTTCGGTTCACCCCTCCACTTT,CASSYGTFGSPLHF
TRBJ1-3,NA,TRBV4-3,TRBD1,TGCGCCAGCAGCCCATGGGACAGGGGAGGAAACACCATATATTTT,CASSPWDRGGNTIYF
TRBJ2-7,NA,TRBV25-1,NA,TGTGCCAGCAGTGGGCAGGGGTGGGGCGAGCAGTACTTC,CASSGQGWGEQYF
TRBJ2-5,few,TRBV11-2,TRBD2,TGTGCCAGCAGCTTAGTAGCGGGGGGGCGGGAGCAGTACTTC,CASSLVAGGREQYF
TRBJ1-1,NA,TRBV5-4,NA,TGTGCCAGCAGCTTGAAGGCGGGGAGTCAGACTGAAGCTTTCTTT,CASSLKAGSQTEAFF
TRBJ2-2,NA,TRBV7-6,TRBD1,TGTGCCAGCAGCAGGACAGGGGGCGGTGCGAACACCGGGGAGCTGTTTTTT,CASSRTGGGANTGELFF
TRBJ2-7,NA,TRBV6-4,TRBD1,TGTGCCAGCAGAACTTTCGGGACAGGGGAAGACGAGCAGTACTTC,CASRTFGTGEDEQYF
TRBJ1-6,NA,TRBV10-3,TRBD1,TGTGCCATCAGTGAGGGCACAGGGGGCAGTAATTCACCCCTCCACTTT,CAISEGTGGSNSPLHF
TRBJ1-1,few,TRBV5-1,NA,TGCGCCAGCAGCTTTGCGGGGAGCACTGAAGCTTTCTTT,CASSFAGSTEAFF
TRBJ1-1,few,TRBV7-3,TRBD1,TGTGCCAGCAGCTTATTACAGGGGGAAAGTGAAGCTTTCTTT,CASSLLQGESEAFF
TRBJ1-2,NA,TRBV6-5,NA,TGTGCCAGCAGTTACTTCAGGACAGAAGCTAACGGCTACACCTTC,CASSYFRTEANGYTF
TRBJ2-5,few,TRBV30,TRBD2,TGTGCCTGCGGGGGGACTACAGAGACCCAGTACTTC,CACGGTTETQYF
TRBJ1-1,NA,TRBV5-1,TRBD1,TGCGCCAGCAGCGCACCGACAGGGATTAACACTGAAGCTTTCTTT,CASSAPTGINTEAFF
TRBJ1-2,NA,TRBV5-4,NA,TGTGCCAGCACCCTTGCACCGGGAAACTATGGCTACACCTTC,CASTLAPGNYGYTF
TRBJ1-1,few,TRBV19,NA,TGTGCCAGTAGTCGGCGGGACGAATCCCTTCGTACTGAAGCTTTCTTT,CASSRRDESLRTEAFF
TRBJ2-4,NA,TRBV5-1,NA,TGCGCCAGCAGCCTCTTACAGGCGGCTGGAAACATTCAGTACTTC,CASSLLQAAGNIQYF
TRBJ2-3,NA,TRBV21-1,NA,TGTGCCAGCAGCAACACTAGCGGGGGACCAACCGAGCCAGATACGCAGTATTTT,CASSNTSGGPTEPDTQYF
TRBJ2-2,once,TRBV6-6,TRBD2,TGTGCCAGCAGTCCGTGGGAGGGGAACACCGGGGAGCTGTTTTTT,CASSPWEGNTGELFF
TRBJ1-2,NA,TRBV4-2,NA,TGTGCCAGCAGCCAAGAGCCAGGTGCCGGCTACACCTTC,CASSQEPGAGYTF
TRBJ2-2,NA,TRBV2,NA,TGTGCCAGTTTAGACAGACACACCGGGGAGCTGTTTTTT,CASLDRHTGELFF
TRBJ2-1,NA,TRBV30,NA,TGTGCCTGGAGTACACCAATCTCTAGTGAGCAGTTCTTC,CAWSTPISSEQFF
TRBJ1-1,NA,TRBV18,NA,TGTGCCAGCTCACCACTCATGAACACTGAAGCTTTCTTT,CASSPLMNTEAFF
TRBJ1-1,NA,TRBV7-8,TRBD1,TGTGCCAGCAGCCCAGGGACAGGGGTAGGGACTAGTACTTTCTTT,CASSPGTGVGTSTFF
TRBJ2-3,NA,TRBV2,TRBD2,TGTGCCTCCAGGGCTAGCGGGGGTGATACGCAGTATTTT,CASRASGGDTQYF
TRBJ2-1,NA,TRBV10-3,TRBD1,TGTGCCATCAGCGGGGGACAGGATACCATGGATGAGCAGTTCTTC,CAISGGQDTMDEQFF
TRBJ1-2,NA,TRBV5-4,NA,TGTGCCAGCAGCTCCGGACAGAGAGGTTGGGATGGCTACACCTTC,CASSSGQRGWDGYTF
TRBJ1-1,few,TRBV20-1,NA,TGCAGTGCTGGGGGGAGGGAAGCTTTCTTT,CSAGGREAFF
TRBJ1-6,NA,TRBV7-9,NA,TGTGCCAGCAGCTTCAGGGGCGTTCGGTCACCCCTCCACTTT,CASSFRGVRSPLHF
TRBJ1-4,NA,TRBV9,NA,TGTGCCAGCAGCGTAGATGAGGGGCGGGGTGAAAAACTGTTTTTT,CASSVDEGRGEKLFF
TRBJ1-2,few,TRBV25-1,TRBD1,TGTGCCAGCGGAGGGGGAAGGACAGGGGCGAGCTATGGCTACACCTTC,CASGGGRTGASYGYTF
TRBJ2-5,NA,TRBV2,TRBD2,TGTGCCAGCAATAGCGGGGGATCGGTGGAGACCCAGTACTTC,CASNSGGSVETQYF
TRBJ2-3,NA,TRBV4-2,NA,TGTGCCAGCAGCCAAGAGATTTCAGGGCGTAGCACAGATACGCAGTATTTT,CASSQEISGRSTDTQYF
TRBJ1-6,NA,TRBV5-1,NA,TGCGCCAGCAGCTTGGGGACACCAAGCTCCTATAATTCACCCCTCCACTTT,CASSLGTPSSYNSPLHF
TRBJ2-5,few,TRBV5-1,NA,TGCGCCAGCAGCTTAGGAGGGGGCGCGTTCGAGACCCAGTACTTC,CASSLGGGAFETQYF